Included here is one TCR beta chain sequence, with context. This clonotype is hyperexpanded (1% or more) in its sample. What antigen it recognizes has not been identified. No base-level quality is on record; no much larger clone is a single base apart. Counted from cysteine to phenylalanine, this CDR3 has 15 amino acids. Only CDR3 DNA remains: 45 bases, in frame from the first base. The germline V gene sets CDR1 to MNHNS and CDR2 to SASEGT. Trimming leaves V shorter by 5 bases and J shorter by 4 bases, with the junction holding 10 bases beyond the gene matches. This sample is part of a study of lung T cells in sarcoidosis with Löfgren's syndrome (dated by TCRdb to about 2017). Background on the whole study: Sarcoidosis was characterized as a granulomatous disease that is mostly pulmonary, in which CD4+ T cells accumulate in bronchoalveolar lavage fluid. The repertoire analyses concentrated on Lofgren's syndrome patients.

The sequencing machine was an Illumina MiSeq. TCRdb reprocessing: public reads trimmed at Q25 with fastp, clones called with MiXCR, in-frame beta chains kept. Entries that share a CDR3 protein sequence are merged under the most common genes and DNA. This sample has some 400 distinct CDR3 sequences in its table, and 24% of those were observed once. Around 16% of the sample is taken by the ten largest. Beyond this particular receptor, the publication reports: TRAV12-1 and TRBV2 were reported as the most expanded V gene segments in Löfgren's syndrome patients compared with control subjects. In alphabeta pairing analysis, TRAV12-1 preferentially paired with TRBV2, and these paired TCRs showed CDR3 homology. TRAV12-1 and TRBV2 CDR3 motifs were reported to be shared among multiple Löfgren's syndrome patients, suggesting public CD4+ TCR repertoires. Recognition of a sarcoidosis-associated antigen was only suggested; the antigen itself remained putative and unidentified.

TCR repertoires were profiled from CD4+ T cells obtained by bronchoalveolar lavage. The clonotype comes from a human donor with sarcoidosis (Löfgren's syndrome or another form), or a control subject (not recorded which). The material sequenced was CD4+ T cells from bronchoalveolar lavage. Recombination joined TRBV6-1 with TRBJ1-1; 7 bases in between match TRBD1. The CDR3 region: CASSRRDSKVTEAFF. Here is the DNA: TGTGCCAGCAGTCGCCGGGACAGTAAAGTCACTGAAGCTTTCTTT.